This T cell receptor beta chain stems from a study of T cell repertoires in cytomegalovirus infection. TCRdb re-derived calls from the reads in MiXCR, one entry per CDR3 protein. Of about 320,000 distinct CDR3 sequences listed, 8% to 9.5% were seen once; the top ten hold 3.5% to 4.5%. The CDR3 has 15 amino acids. The germline V gene encodes CDR1 MNHEY and CDR2 SVGEGT. Trimming left V 0 bases short and J 9 bases short, with 12 bases between. This clonotype was observed at least ten times. The rearrangement uses TRBV6-2 or TRBV6-3 and TRBJ1-6; D not resolved. The TCR originated in a human donor in good health (CMV status not recorded). Some clones in this sample may be carry-over from other donors' samples. Sequenced: PBMCs. The CDR3 region is CASSYSSGIGSPLHF. The DNA of the CDR3 is TGTGCCAGCAGTTACTCGTCGGGGATCGGTTCACCCCTCCACTTT.